A selection of T cell receptor beta chains follows, all from one sample in a study of T cell responses to AZD1222 COVID-19 vaccine. Produced via immunoSEQ multiplex PCR; TCRdb's table is partial and in-frame only. The sample yields 200,000 to 250,000 clones, 85% to 95% seen once. This material consisted of peripheral blood, taken on day 0 of MenACWY control vaccination. Every receptor here comes from an adult in good health. The CDR3 runs from the conserved cysteine through the conserved F or W. A D gene is named only where the DNA matches it firmly. For some rows the clone size is stated as once, few or many, or as a class when expanded; others skip it.

D,J,size,V,DNA,CDR3
TRBD1,TRBJ1-5,once,TRBV27,TGTGCCAGCAGAGAGGGACAGCTCAATCAGCCCCAGCATTTT,CASREGQLNQPQHF
TRBD2,TRBJ2-1,NA,TRBV5-1,TGCGCCAGCAGCTTGGGGGGGACTAGCGGGGCTGATGAGCAGTTCTTC,CASSLGGTSGADEQFF
NA,TRBJ2-7,NA,TRBV6-6,TGTGCCAGCCGCGGGGACAGGACTAGCTACGAGCAGTACTTC,CASRGDRTSYEQYF
TRBD1,TRBJ1-2,NA,TRBV28,TGTGCCAGCAGTGGGGACAGGGGGGCAGGCGGCTACACCTTC,CASSGDRGAGGYTF
NA,TRBJ1-5,NA,TRBV27,TGTGCCAGCAGTCGGCAGATCAATCAGCCCCAGCATTTT,CASSRQINQPQHF
TRBD1,TRBJ1-5,NA,TRBV6-2/TRBV6-3,TGTGCCAGCAGCAGGGGGAGCCACAATCAGCCCCAGCATTTT,CASSRGSHNQPQHF
NA,TRBJ1-1,NA,TRBV28,TGTGCCAGCAGTTTACCCCCCCCGTGGGCCAACACTGAAGCTTTCTTT,CASSLPPPWANTEAFF
NA,TRBJ2-6,NA,TRBV6-5,TGTGCCAGCAGGGAGCCCGGGGCCAACGTCCTGACTTTC,CASREPGANVLTF
NA,TRBJ1-1,NA,TRBV6-5,TGTGCCAGCAGTTTCAGGGGTTTCAGTGAAGCTTTCTTT,CASSFRGFSEAFF
NA,TRBJ2-2,once,TRBV5-8,TGTGCCAGCAGCTTTTCTTGGACATACACCGGGGAGCTGTTTTTT,CASSFSWTYTGELFF
NA,TRBJ1-2,NA,TRBV2,TGTGCCAGCAGGGAGGGACCGAGGGATGGCTACACCTTC,CASREGPRDGYTF
TRBD1,TRBJ1-1,NA,TRBV4-1,TGCGCCAGCAGCCAAGTGGGGAGGGGGCTGGGGAGGACTGAAGCTTTCTTT,CASSQVGRGLGRTEAFF
NA,TRBJ2-3,NA,TRBV3-1/TRBV3-2,TGTGCCAGCAGCCAAGATCGGAGGGCCGGTAGCACAGATACGCAGTATTTT,CASSQDRRAGSTDTQYF
NA,TRBJ1-2,NA,TRBV7-2,TGTGCCAGCAGCTTAGCGGTGACAGCAGGAGATGGCTACACCTTC,CASSLAVTAGDGYTF
NA,TRBJ1-2,NA,TRBV10-2,TGCGCCAGCAGAGAGTGGCAGACTTATGGCTACACCTTC,CASREWQTYGYTF
NA,TRBJ1-5,NA,TRBV28,TGTGCCAGCAGTTTATTAGCAGGGCGGGATCAGCCCCAGCATTTT,CASSLLAGRDQPQHF
NA,TRBJ2-1,NA,TRBV2,TGTGCCAGCAGACTCCATGAGCAGTTCTTC,CASRLHEQFF
NA,TRBJ1-5,NA,TRBV3-1/TRBV3-2,TGTGCCAGCAGCCAGGCTTGGTGGCCCCAGCATTTT,CASSQAWWPQHF
NA,TRBJ1-1,NA,TRBV7-2,TGTGCCAGCAGCTTAGCGCTTGCCATGAACACTGAAGCTTTCTTT,CASSLALAMNTEAFF
NA,TRBJ1-2,NA,TRBV5-4,TGTGCCAGCAGCACGGCGGGGGGAAACTATGGCTACACCTTC,CASSTAGGNYGYTF
NA,TRBJ1-5,NA,TRBV6-2/TRBV6-3,TGTGCCAGCAGCTTTCGACAGTTCAATCAGCCCCAGCATTTT,CASSFRQFNQPQHF
NA,TRBJ2-7,NA,TRBV5-4,TGTGCCAGCAGCTTGGCCGGCAGGGCCGAGCAGTACTTC,CASSLAGRAEQYF
NA,TRBJ2-7,NA,TRBV14,TGTGCCAGCAGCCAAGTTCTCAGGGCCGAAATCTACGAGCAGTACTTC,CASSQVLRAEIYEQYF
TRBD1,TRBJ1-2,NA,TRBV7-6,TGTGCCAGCAGTCCCCAGGACAGGGTGGGCTATGGCTACACCTTC,CASSPQDRVGYGYTF
NA,TRBJ2-5,NA,TRBV3-1/TRBV3-2,TGTGCCAGCAGCCCCGCACCAGGGGGGGGCTCACAAGAGACCCAGTACTTC,CASSPAPGGGSQETQYF
TRBD1,TRBJ1-2,NA,TRBV18,TGTGCCAGCTCACCCACTGGACAGGGAAACTATGGCTACACCTTC,CASSPTGQGNYGYTF
NA,TRBJ1-6,once,TRBV6-5,TGTGCCAGCGCCGAGGCGGGGGCGCGGTCACCCCTCCACTTT,CASAEAGARSPLHF
TRBD1,TRBJ1-2,NA,TRBV19,TGTGCCAGTAGTGGGTCCGGGACAGCTACTAACTATGGCTACACCTTC,CASSGSGTATNYGYTF
TRBD1,TRBJ1-2,NA,TRBV5-5,TGTGCCAGCAGCCTAGAACAGGGGTGGGTCTGGTACACCTTC,CASSLEQGWVWYTF
TRBD2,TRBJ2-1,NA,TRBV2,TGTGCCAGCAGCCGAGGGTGGGTAGCGGGGGGTGATGAGCAGTTCTTC,CASSRGWVAGGDEQFF
NA,TRBJ1-1,NA,TRBV6-5,TGTGCCAGCAGTCCAGGGGCCAAACGGGTTGAAGCTTTCTTT,CASSPGAKRVEAFF
NA,TRBJ2-7,once,TRBV27,TGTGCCAGCAGGCGTGGGACTTCCAGCTCCTACGAGCAGTACTTC,CASRRGTSSSYEQYF
TRBD1,TRBJ1-2,NA,TRBV6-5,TGTGCCAGCACCCCCGGGACAGGGTACTATGGCTACACCTTC,CASTPGTGYYGYTF
TRBD1,TRBJ1-1,NA,TRBV20-1,TGCAGTGCTAGTCAGGGGGGACGGGGTGAAGCTTTCTTT,CSASQGGRGEAFF
NA,TRBJ1-5,NA,TRBV7-2,TGTGCCAGCAGCAGAAGGGCAGGAGAAACCTATCAGCCCCAGCATTTT,CASSRRAGETYQPQHF
NA,TRBJ1-2,NA,TRBV5-8,TGTGCCAGCAGCTGGGGTGAGGGACTTCCTTCTCGTGGCTACACCTTC,CASSWGEGLPSRGYTF
NA,TRBJ2-3,NA,TRBV5-1,TGCGCCAGCAGCTTGGGGACGGGGACTAGCACAGATACGCAGTATTTT,CASSLGTGTSTDTQYF
TRBD1,TRBJ2-5,once,TRBV4-3,TGCGCCAGCAGCCAAGAAGCCCTGGGACAGGGCAACCAAGAGACCCAGTACTTC,CASSQEALGQGNQETQYF
TRBD1,TRBJ1-2,NA,TRBV4-3,TGCGCCAGCAGCCAAGATGCACGGACAGGGGTTAACTATGGCTACACCTTC,CASSQDARTGVNYGYTF
NA,TRBJ1-3,NA,TRBV4-2,TGTGCCAGCAGCGACGCAGGATCTGGAAACACCATATATTTT,CASSDAGSGNTIYF
NA,TRBJ2-3,NA,TRBV5-8,TGTGCCAGCAGCTCTTCGGGCAGCACAGATACGCAGTATTTT,CASSSSGSTDTQYF
NA,TRBJ2-1,NA,TRBV7-2,TGTGCCAGCAGCCTAAACTCCTACAATGAGCAGTTCTTC,CASSLNSYNEQFF
TRBD2,TRBJ2-1,once,TRBV7-6,TGTGCCAGCAGCCTACTAGCGGGGGCCAACAATGAGCAGTTCTTC,CASSLLAGANNEQFF
TRBD2,TRBJ2-3,NA,TRBV3-1/TRBV3-2,TGTGCCAGCAGTCGGGGACTAGCGGGGGGGAGCACAGATACGCAGTATTTT,CASSRGLAGGSTDTQYF
NA,TRBJ2-7,NA,TRBV7-2,TGTGCCAGCAGCTTAGTACAGCCTGACACCTACGAGCAGTACTTC,CASSLVQPDTYEQYF
NA,TRBJ1-4,NA,TRBV5-5,TGTGCCAGCAGCTTCCTCAACTATGCTGAAAAACTGTTTTTT,CASSFLNYAEKLFF
NA,TRBJ1-4,NA,TRBV6-6,TGTGCCAGCAGTTTTCAAGGGGAGAATGAAAAACTGTTTTTT,CASSFQGENEKLFF
NA,TRBJ1-1,NA,TRBV2,TGTGCCACAAGTCGACAGGACGGTGTCACTGAAGCTTTCTTT,CATSRQDGVTEAFF
NA,TRBJ1-6,NA,TRBV3-1/TRBV3-2,TGTGCCAGCAGCCAAGAGGGGGGGTCACCCCTCCACTTT,CASSQEGGSPLHF
NA,TRBJ1-1,NA,TRBV4-1,TGCGCCAGCAGCCAAGCGATTCTTGGGGCGAGCACTGAAGCTTTCTTT,CASSQAILGASTEAFF
NA,TRBJ1-5,NA,TRBV7-9,TGTGCCAGCAGCTTAGGGGGGGCATTGGGGCAGCCCCAGCATTTT,CASSLGGALGQPQHF
TRBD2,TRBJ2-3,NA,TRBV5-1,TGCGCCAGCAGCACTAGCGGGGTCACAGATACGCAGTATTTT,CASSTSGVTDTQYF
NA,TRBJ1-2,NA,TRBV28,TGTGCCAGCTCTCGGGGGACGTATGGCTACACCTTC,CASSRGTYGYTF
NA,TRBJ1-5,NA,TRBV19,TGTGCCAGTAGTATTAGCGGCCCTAGGAGCAATCAGCCCCAGCATTTT,CASSISGPRSNQPQHF